Listed below are T cell receptor beta chains from one sample, sequenced in a study of identical twins. A single record per CDR3 protein comes from TCRdb applying MiXCR to the 5' RACE reads. The table shows 700,000 or so distinct CDR3 sequences, with around 20% occurring only once. These data were likewise used in another study, on T cells expressing NK-cell markers.

The specimen was PBMCs. These receptors originate from a woman between 18 and 29 years old in good health. CDR3s include the opening cysteine and the closing phenylalanine or tryptophan. D genes are given only for firm matches. Size is omitted from some rows. Given values are once, few, many or a class for expanded clones.

abundance | j_gene | v_gene | d_gene | CDR3nt | CDR3aa
few | TRBJ2-7 | TRBV12-3/TRBV12-4 | TRBD2 | TGTGCCAGCAGTCGACTAGCCACCGTCTACGAGCAGTACTTC | CASSRLATVYEQYF
few | TRBJ2-5 | TRBV5-1 | . | TGCGCCAGCAGCCCGGCGGACAGTGAAGAGACCCAGTACTTC | CASSPADSEETQYF
few | TRBJ2-7 | TRBV7-6 | . | TGTGCCAGCAGCTCAATGTCGGAGGTAGCCTACGAGCAGTACTTC | CASSSMSEVAYEQYF
. | TRBJ2-2 | TRBV19 | . | TGTGCCAGTAGCCCTTTTATTTTTGGTGGCCGGGAGCTGTTTTTT | CASSPFIFGGRELFF
. | TRBJ2-5 | TRBV5-1 | . | TGCGCCAGCAGCGTCGTGGGGACGGGACAAGAGACCCAGTACTTC | CASSVVGTGQETQYF
. | TRBJ2-7 | TRBV2 | TRBD1 | TGTGCCAGCAGGATCGGGACAGGGGGGGCCTACGAGCAGTACTTC | CASRIGTGGAYEQYF
few | TRBJ1-6 | TRBV12-3/TRBV12-4 | . | TGTGCCAGCAGGGGGACGCCTAGTGGACCCCTCCACTTT | CASRGTPSGPLHF
. | TRBJ1-4 | TRBV5-1 | TRBD1 | TGCGCCAGCAGCTTGCCGACAGGGGAGGAGGTTGAAAAACTGTTTTTT | CASSLPTGEEVEKLFF
few | TRBJ2-1 | TRBV3-1 | TRBD1 | TGTGCCAGCAGACCTATGACAGGGCCCTACAATGAGCAGTTCTTC | CASRPMTGPYNEQFF
many | TRBJ1-1 | TRBV14 | . | TGTGCCAGCAGCCAAGATCCATGGACAGTTGAAGCTTTCTTT | CASSQDPWTVEAFF
few | TRBJ2-2 | TRBV9 | TRBD2 | TGTGCCAGCAGCTTCCCTCTAGCGGGAATCGCCGGGGAGCTGTTTTTT | CASSFPLAGIAGELFF
. | TRBJ2-3 | TRBV2 | . | TGTGCCAGCAGTACTCAGGGAAATACGCAGTATTTT | CASSTQGNTQYF
. | TRBJ2-6 | TRBV11-2 | . | TGTGCCAGCACCAAGATGAACCTCGGGGTCTCTGGGGCCAACGTCCTGACTTTC | CASTKMNLGVSGANVLTF
once | TRBJ2-3 | TRBV7-2 | . | TGTGCCAGCAAAGAGGGGATGGTAGTGGGTACGCAGTATTTT | CASKEGMVVGTQYF
. | TRBJ2-7 | TRBV7-2 | TRBD1 | TGTGCCAGCAGCTCTCGGACAGGGGACGAGCAGTACTTC | CASSSRTGDEQYF
many | TRBJ1-1 | TRBV4-1 | TRBD1 | TGCGCCAGCAGCCAGTCCGGACAGGGCACTGAAGCTTTCTTT | CASSQSGQGTEAFF
few | TRBJ2-3 | TRBV20-1 | . | TGCAGTGCTAGAGATAGCGGAATCGCCCCAGATACGCAGTATTTT | CSARDSGIAPDTQYF
few | TRBJ2-1 | TRBV4-3 | TRBD2 | TGCGCCAGCAGCCAAGATTCCCGGACTAGCTTTAGTGAGCAGTTCTTC | CASSQDSRTSFSEQFF
. | TRBJ2-7 | TRBV4-2 | . | TGTGCCAGCAGCCAAGAGGGGTTTTCCTACGAGCAGTACTTC | CASSQEGFSYEQYF
few | TRBJ2-4 | TRBV6-5 | TRBD1 | TGTGCCAGCAGTTCGGGACAGGGGATGCCCAAAAACATTCAGTACTTC | CASSSGQGMPKNIQYF
. | TRBJ2-2 | TRBV9 | . | TGTGCCAGCAGCGTAGAAGGGGTACTACCCGGGGAGCTGTTTTTT | CASSVEGVLPGELFF
. | TRBJ2-1 | TRBV24-1 | . | TGTGCCACCAAACCGGGACACTACTCCGATGAGCAGTTCTTC | CATKPGHYSDEQFF
few | TRBJ1-1 | TRBV20-1 | TRBD1 | TGCAGTGCCAGGACAGGGACGAACACTGAAGCTTTCTTT | CSARTGTNTEAFF
once | TRBJ2-7 | TRBV21-1 | . | TGTGCCAGCAGCAAACCTCGGAGAGGCTCCTACGAGCAGTACTTC | CASSKPRRGSYEQYF
. | TRBJ2-1 | TRBV4-1 | . | TGCGCCAGCAGCCAAGATTTAAGGCAGTCCTACAATGAGCAGTTCTTC | CASSQDLRQSYNEQFF
few | TRBJ2-7 | TRBV10-3 | . | TGTGCCATATGGGCCCAGGACTCCTACGAGCAGTACTTC | CAIWAQDSYEQYF
few | TRBJ2-5 | TRBV20-1 | TRBD2 | TGCAGTGCCCGTAGCGGGCCAGAGACCCAGTACTTC | CSARSGPETQYF
. | TRBJ1-5 | TRBV6-6 | . | TGTGCCAGCGTTATGCAGATTAATCAGCCCCAGCATTTT | CASVMQINQPQHF
many | TRBJ2-3 | TRBV5-6 | . | TGTGCCAGCAGCTTGGAACAGGGCACAGATACGCAGTATTTT | CASSLEQGTDTQYF
. | TRBJ2-1 | TRBV5-1 | . | TGCGCCAGCGGGGAATACAATGAGCAGTTCTTC | CASGEYNEQFF
. | TRBJ2-7 | TRBV7-9 | . | TGTGCCAGCAGCTTCGACAGCTCAGTGAGCGAGCAGTACTTC | CASSFDSSVSEQYF
many | TRBJ2-7 | TRBV6-2/TRBV6-3 | . | TGTGCCAGCAGCCGGGGCGAGCAGTACTTC | CASSRGEQYF
few | TRBJ2-7 | TRBV11-2 | TRBD1 | TGTGCCAGCCAAAGGGGGCCCGGAAACTACGAGCAGTACTTC | CASQRGPGNYEQYF
. | TRBJ1-5 | TRBV12-3/TRBV12-4 | TRBD1 | TGTGCCAGCAGGGATACAGGGGGCAATCAGCCCCAGCATTTT | CASRDTGGNQPQHF
. | TRBJ2-3 | TRBV9 | . | TGTGCCAGCAGCGGGACCCCGAGCACAGATACGCAGTATTTT | CASSGTPSTDTQYF
. | TRBJ2-2 | TRBV20-1 | TRBD2 | TGCAGTGCTAGACTAGCGGGAGGCACCGGGGAGCTGTTTTTT | CSARLAGGTGELFF
. | TRBJ2-3 | TRBV7-9 | TRBD1 | TGTGCCAGCAGTCAACAGGGGGCTACAGATACGCAGTATTTT | CASSQQGATDTQYF
few | TRBJ2-1 | TRBV2 | TRBD1 | TGTGCCAGCGACGGCAGGGGGACCTACAATGAGCAGTTCTTC | CASDGRGTYNEQFF
. | TRBJ2-3 | TRBV9 | . | TGTGCCAGCAGCACTTACCCCGGGACAGATACGCAGTATTTT | CASSTYPGTDTQYF
few | TRBJ2-7 | TRBV9 | TRBD2 | TGTGCCAGCAGCACCCGGGGGGGGCGCGACGAGCAGTACTTC | CASSTRGGRDEQYF
. | TRBJ1-1 | TRBV19 | . | TGTGCCAGCCAGGGTTCGGTTGAAGCTTTCTTT | CASQGSVEAFF